The TCR beta chain under discussion was sequenced for a study of a mutant IDH1 vaccine in newly diagnosed glioma. Libraries were prepared by immunoSEQ multiplex PCR; TCRdb keeps only in-frame clonotypes and omits some of them. The profile shows 30,000 to 40,000 clones, 80% to 85% of them singletons. As to time point: week 35, safety follow-up. A 20-mer mutant IDH1 peptide at 300 ug was injected subcutaneously with topical imiquimod. Germline assignment: CDR1 SGHTA and CDR2 FQGNSA. With V trimmed by 0 bases and J by 1 base, 3 bases remained unmatched. The CDR3 has 16 amino acids. As for this clone: Its antigen is currently unknown.

This chain uses TRBV7-2 with TRBJ1-5, with 7 bases lining up with TRBD1. The sample here was PBMCs, taken from a glioma patient whose treatment included an IDH1 peptide vaccine. This sequence originates from a woman aged 18-30 years with glioma. This CDR3 is CASSLAQGGSNQPQHF. CDR3 nucleotide sequence: TGTGCCAGCAGCTTAGCGCAGGGGGGGAGCAATCAGCCCCAGCATTTT.